This entry describes one T cell receptor beta chain. This clone appeared a single time. Its specific antigen is unknown. Base qualities are not provided; no much larger clone lies one nucleotide away. To prepare the library, the immunoSEQ multiplex PCR assay was applied. For the multiplex PCR, a mixture combining 60 forward primers for TCR Vbeta segments and 13 reverse primers for TCR Jbeta segments was used. A multiplex PCR assay on genomic DNA amplified the CDR3 region of rearranged TCR beta genes. The Illumina HiSeq System was used to sequence the amplified TCR beta libraries as 87-base-pair reads. As for the original processing: A later analysis counted tens of millions of unique TCR beta chains across the roughly 700 repertoires, and around 12 million of these chains were shared by at least two donors. Raw reads were error-corrected and collapsed into unique sequences with a nearest-neighbor algorithm that merged closely related sequences to remove PCR and sequencing errors. To assign V, D and J gene segments, CDR3 sequences were aligned to IMGT reference sequences. For a sequence to be retained, a match of at least six nucleotides was required to both a V gene segment and a J gene segment. Rearrangements were called productive when the CDR3 lacked stop codons and stayed in frame with V and J; all others were non-productive. CDR3 was defined according to IMGT convention as the region running from the second conserved V-encoded cysteine to the conserved J-encoded phenylalanine. The earlier analysis of about 590 of the donors excluded sequences that lacked an unambiguous match to a single V gene segment. An earlier analysis of a few hundred of the donors classified V segments as functional when productive rearrangements were above 56.7% and as segregating when the standard deviation between donors was above 5%. A statistical classification framework was developed to diagnose cytomegalovirus status using the catalog of TCR beta chain sequences. In a later analysis, V and J genes were assigned by comparing TCR nucleotide sequences against IMGT/GENE-DB human TR gene sequences. The TCRdist pipeline was used in a later analysis to assign CDR3 sequences and most-parsimonious VDJ recombination scenarios. In a later analysis, each TCR beta chain was defined by its CDR3 amino acid sequence together with its V-gene family, and reads lacking a unique V-gene family were excluded. To address suspected cross-contamination and a sequencing artifact, a later analysis removed over 500 highly shared, low-generation-probability nucleotide sequences. In a later analysis, a clonal expansion index was calculated for each public chain from normalized within-repertoire ranks of inferred template counts. In a later analysis, generation probabilities were computed with a VDJ recombination model fitted to out-of-frame rearrangements, and the resulting probabilities were checked against IGoR. A later analysis scored TCR-TCR, TCR-HLA and TCR-CMV co-occurrence with hypergeometric tests, applying a repertoire-size bias correction to TCR pairs. In a later analysis, false discovery rates were estimated by permuting HLA or CMV assignments 20 times. In a later analysis, co-occurring TCRs were grouped using DBSCAN, and TCRdist sequence similarity was added for clustering within HLA-allele-positive subsets. Co-occurrence clustering excluded repertoires with fewer than 30,000 or more than 120,000 public chains, plus five with anomalous nucleotide sharing. The table comes from immuneACCESS by way of TCRdb, which keeps in-frame sequences with V and J called. Part of the clones is missing from these tables; in studies checked, under half for an unresolved V gene and the rest for unknown reasons. The V and J calls and clone size are taken from that table; D and trimming were inferred from the DNA. The sample has about 130,000 clones on record, around 80% of them singletons. The ten biggest clones cover approximately 2.1% of the sample.

V is trimmed back by 6 bases and J by 4 bases, and the junction contains 7 bases that no gene match accounts for. Looking up the germline V gene yields CDR1 SNHLY and CDR2 FYNNEI. The cysteine opens and the phenylalanine closes a CDR3 of 14 amino acids. The sequence is cut down to CDR3 DNA, 42 bases in frame from base 1. The cohort consisted of some 730 healthy bone marrow donors. Cohort members were all nominally healthy when sampled, although unrecorded immune exposures were likely present. The donor was CMV seronegative and was included in the group of a few hundred seronegative cohort members. Each donor provided a peripheral blood sample, and peripheral blood mononuclear cells were used for TCR beta sequencing. The Qiagen DNeasy Blood Extraction Kit was used to extract genomic DNA from the blood cell samples. The data derive from a study of cytomegalovirus exposure and HLA in healthy donors (dated by TCRdb to between 2016 and 2019). Regarding the study in general: In an earlier analysis of several hundred of the donors, 276 Gb of sequence data and 90 million to 130 million unique TCR beta sequences from 180 million or so T cells were reported. In the later analysis, no new phenotypic data were used to find candidate immune exposures; instead, reliance was placed on TCR beta sequences and their occurrence across donors. Typing coverage varied by locus: roughly 620-630 donors for A, B, C, DRB1 and DQB1; more than 500 for DQA1; approximately 610 for DPA1; about 450 for DPB1. Of the 300 to 450 genotyped donors, 65% to 90% fell in the genetic ancestry cluster associated with self-reported Caucasian donors. The study combined high-throughput TCR immunosequencing, statistical association of individual TCRs with disease status, and machine learning to predict cytomegalovirus infection status. Four to six DR-DQ haplotypes were handled as single units for association and clustering, since linkage in the cohort was strong. Every repertoire in the discovery cohort had been generated on one and the same sequencing platform. Among 300 to 500 genotyped donors of the cohort, an average of about 240,000 unique TCR beta nucleotide sequences was sequenced per donor, of which roughly 17% were non-productive. A separate validation cohort of 100 to 150 different subjects was used in addition to the roughly 670-subject first cohort. Roughly 300 gigabases of sequencing data and about 92 million unique TCR sequences made up an early release that covered 500 to 700 HLA-typed donors. Genome-wide SNP genotypes for about 55% of the 666 donors were used in a later genetic analysis, which treated that subset as a discovery cohort. A later analysis re-examined previously published TCR beta repertoires from around 670 donors and added high-resolution HLA genotyping to investigate patterns of TCR occurrence. Donor age, sex, ethnicity and CMV serostatus were compiled alongside the repertoire data. The T cell repertoires of 666 subjects were profiled by immunosequencing and related to cytomegalovirus serostatus. Both class I and class II loci were covered by HLA typing, at four-digit resolution. The study aimed to test whether signatures of past pathogen exposure could be identified by cataloging public T cell receptors. To decide whether each TCR beta V gene segment behaved as functional or pseudogenic, an earlier analysis of some 600 of the donors relied on high-throughput TCR beta sequencing.

What the work shows at the level of the full study, not this receptor alone: Broadly in line with IMGT annotations, most TCR beta V segments showed up in productive rearrangements about 87% or about 30% of the time in an earlier analysis of a few hundred of the donors. Specific HLA alleles were associated with about 17,000 TCR beta sequences at a false discovery rate of 0.05 in a later analysis. A further reported finding was that TCR beta sequences accurately predicted the HLA-A and HLA-B alleles for most subjects in the first cohort. In a later genetic analysis, a missense DCLRE1C variant was associated with V-gene and J-gene trimming of TCR beta chains, and the association was replicated in an independent cohort. In a later analysis, the rate of TCR association differed among HLA loci, with DRB1 alleles having the most associated TCRs and HLA-C alleles having the fewest. Because counts were too low, approximately 15 rarely observed V segments, including chromosome 9 orphons, were excluded from the earlier analysis of under 650 of the donors. Most TCR sequences were seen in very few donors, while some public TCRs were found in many individuals. For the cohort, immune exposure information was limited to CMV serostatus. Because some donors lacked HLA typing at each locus, the association tests relied only on the typed subset. A later genetic analysis reported fewer N-insertions in productive TCRs among donors in an Asian-associated ancestry cluster than the roughly 650-donor mean. Roughly uniform sequencing depth across donors was assumed in presence/absence analyses, although this assumption may not hold. Three of the identified cytomegalovirus-associated TCR beta chains were confirmed in vitro to be specific for cytomegalovirus antigens. When HLA alleles, especially DR and DQ, strongly co-occurred, attributing TCR associations to individual alleles was difficult. In a later analysis, HLA-associated TCR beta chains showed more clonal expansion and lower generation probabilities than non-associated chains that were equally common. This cohort had only TCR beta chains sequenced, and the lack of alpha or paired-chain data limited which features could be detected. The 87-base-pair reads could not distinguish some IMGT-functional V segments, including TRBV6-2 and TRBV6-3, so those segments were excluded. A later analysis found that most CMV-associated TCR beta chains appeared HLA-restricted, with HLA associations seemingly driven largely by CMV exposure. In both the original and validation cohorts, the classifier was reported to diagnose cytomegalovirus status with high specificity and sensitivity. The authors suggested that the approach could potentially be extended to other disease states and immunological phenotypes. Correlated functional status among segregating V segments might be attributable to linkage disequilibrium, but an unknown experimental factor could not be ruled out. The study listed 150 to 200 TCR beta chains as associated with cytomegalovirus. Several of the top co-occurrence clusters appeared to be linked to parvovirus B19, influenza, CMV and Epstein-Barr virus, according to a later analysis. A group of highly shared sequence variants was considered likely to be a technical artifact of the sequencing pipeline.

Sequencing used PBMCs. The rearrangement combines TRBV2 with TRBJ1-1; 8 junctional bases match TRBD1. The sequence came from a man aged 25-45 years in good health and CMV-seronegative. The CDR3 region: CASRPTGGGTEAFF. Here is the DNA: TGTGCCAGCAGGCCTACAGGGGGGGGCACTGAAGCTTTCTTT.